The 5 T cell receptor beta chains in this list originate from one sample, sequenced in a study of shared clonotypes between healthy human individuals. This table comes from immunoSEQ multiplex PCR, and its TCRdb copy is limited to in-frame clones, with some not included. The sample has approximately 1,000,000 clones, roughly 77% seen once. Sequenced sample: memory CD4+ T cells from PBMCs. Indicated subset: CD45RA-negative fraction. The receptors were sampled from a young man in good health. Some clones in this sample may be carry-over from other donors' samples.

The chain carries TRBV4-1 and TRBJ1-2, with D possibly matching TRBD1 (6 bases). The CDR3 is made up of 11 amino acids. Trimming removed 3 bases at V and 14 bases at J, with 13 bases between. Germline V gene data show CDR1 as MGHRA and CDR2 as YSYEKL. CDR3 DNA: TGCGCCAGCAGCCAGACAGGTCCCGAGACCTTC. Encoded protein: CASSQTGPETF.

The CDR3, as DNA: TGTGCCAGTACCAGGACAGGGGAAAACATTCAGTACTTC. It translates to CASTRTGENIQYF. V gene TRBV19 combines with J gene TRBJ2-4, with TRBD1 matching over 9 bases. In germline, CDR1 is LNHDA, CDR2 SQIVND (reference sequence). Germline trimming cut 7 bases from V and 5 bases from J; bases unmatched to any gene: 3. There are 13 residues in the CDR3.

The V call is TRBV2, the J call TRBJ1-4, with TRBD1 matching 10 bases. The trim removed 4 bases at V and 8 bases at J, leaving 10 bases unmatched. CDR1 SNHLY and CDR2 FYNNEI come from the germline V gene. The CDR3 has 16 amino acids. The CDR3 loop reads CASSGTGTGVGEKLFF. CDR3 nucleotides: TGTGCCAGCAGTGGGACTGGGACAGGGGTGGGCGAAAAACTGTTTTTT.

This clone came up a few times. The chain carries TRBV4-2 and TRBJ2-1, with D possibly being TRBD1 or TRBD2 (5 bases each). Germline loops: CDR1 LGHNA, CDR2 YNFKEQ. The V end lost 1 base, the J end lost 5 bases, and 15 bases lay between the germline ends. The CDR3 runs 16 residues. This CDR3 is CASSQGPVGVDNEQFF. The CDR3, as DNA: TGTGCCAGCAGCCAAGGACCCGTGGGGGTGGACAATGAGCAGTTCTTC.

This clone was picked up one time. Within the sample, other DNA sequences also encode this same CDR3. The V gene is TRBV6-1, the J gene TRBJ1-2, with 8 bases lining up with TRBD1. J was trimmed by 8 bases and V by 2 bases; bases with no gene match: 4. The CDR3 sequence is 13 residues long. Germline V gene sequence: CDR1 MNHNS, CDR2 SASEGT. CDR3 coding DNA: TGTGCCAGCAGTGAACAGGGGGCTTACGGCTACACCTTC. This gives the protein CASSEQGAYGYTF.